Listed here are 9 T cell receptor beta chains from one sample, sequenced in a study of shared clonotypes between healthy human individuals. This table comes from immunoSEQ multiplex PCR, and its TCRdb copy is limited to in-frame clones, with some not included. This table has 950,000 to 1,100,000 clones, approximately 72% appearing once. Sequencing was done on a sample of memory CD4+ T cells sorted from blood. Subset described: CD45RA-negative fraction. Source of these receptors: a man in his late teens or twenties in good health.

The chain combines TRBV6-5 with TRBJ1-5, with D possibly being TRBD1 (5 bases). Germline CDR1 reads MNHEY; CDR2 reads SVGAGI. The CDR3 consists of 15 residues. Trimming removed 2 bases from V and 1 base from J, with 9 bases in between. In DNA form, the CDR3 reads TGTGCCAGCAGTTACCAGGGAAAGAGCAATCAGCCCCAGCATTTT. This translates into CASSYQGKSNQPQHF.

The V and J genes are TRBV30 and TRBJ2-7, with TRBD1 identical over 11 bases. The CDR3 runs to 15 residues. Germline CDR1 GTSNPN, CDR2 SVGIG (reference sequence). J was trimmed by 4 bases and V by 4 bases; bases with no gene match: 9. CDR3 sequence (DNA): TGTGCCTGGACCCAACCGGGACAGGGGGGGTACGAGCAGTACTTC. Translated: CAWTQPGQGGYEQYF. Full variable domain (missing parts from reference TRBV30 and TRBJ2-7): SQTIHQWPATLVQPVGSPLSLECTVEGTSNPNLYWYRQAAGRGLQLLFYSVGIGQISSEVPQNLSASRPQDRQFILSSKKLLLSDSGFYLCAWTQPGQGGYEQYFGPGTRLTVT.

The chain employs TRBV6-6 and TRBJ1-1; a weak D match, TRBD1 (6 bases). Germline lookup yields CDR1 MNHNY and CDR2 SVGAGI (reference sequence). The CDR3 is made up of 13 amino acids. CDR3 bases: TGTTCCTACAGGGCGTCCATGAACACTGAAGCTTTCTTT. As protein: CSYRASMNTEAFF.

This chain joins TRBV19 and TRBJ2-2, with 7 nucleotides matching TRBD2. Unmatched junction bases numbered 7, after V lost 6 bases and J lost 6 bases. Germline V CDR1 and CDR2: LNHDA, SQIVND (reference sequence). The CDR3 is 14 residues long. This chain's CDR3 is CASRSRGSAGELFF. As DNA, the CDR3 is TGTGCCAGTAGAAGTCGCGGGAGTGCCGGGGAGCTGTTTTTT.

This chain connects TRBV7-2 to TRBJ2-3, with TRBD2 matching over 8 bases. V dropped 0 bases and J dropped 4; count of bases not matched to a gene: 6. The CDR3 is 16 residues long. Germline CDR1 and CDR2: SGHTA and FQGNSA. The CDR3: CASSLASGRVSDTQYF. The CDR3 DNA is TGTGCCAGCAGCTTAGCGAGCGGGAGAGTGTCAGATACGCAGTATTTT.

The rearrangement joins TRBV28 to TRBJ1-4; D is unclear. The V and J ends lost 7 bases and 4 bases respectively, with 16 bases between them. Germline-derived CDR1 and CDR2 are MDHEN and SYDVKM. The CDR3 covers 15 residues. The CDR3 sequence is CASTEPGPSNEKLFF. The CDR3, as DNA: TGTGCCAGCACTGAACCCGGGCCAAGTAATGAAAAACTGTTTTTT.

The V and J genes are TRBV18 and TRBJ2-5, with 10 nucleotides matching TRBD2. V lost 6 bases, J lost 5 bases, and 9 bases stayed unmatched. Germline values: CDR1 KGHSH, CDR2 LQKENI. The CDR3 is 15 residues long. DNA for the CDR3: TGTGCCAGCTCGTCGACTAGCGGGTATTGGGAGACCCAGTACTTC. It codes for CASSSTSGYWETQYF.

The chain employs TRBV9 and TRBJ2-7; 8 nucleotides line up with TRBD1. From germline, CDR1 is SGDLS and CDR2 YYNGEE. This CDR3 spans 14 amino acids. V shed 4 bases and J 1 base; nucleotides not matched to a gene: 4. The CDR3 here is CASSRTGNSYEQYF. The CDR3 DNA follows: TGTGCCAGCAGCCGGACAGGGAATTCCTACGAGCAGTACTTC.

This chain's CDR3 is CASSFLEGQGHYGYTF. CDR3 coding DNA: TGTGCCAGCAGCTTCCTAGAGGGACAGGGGCACTATGGCTACACCTTC. The V call is TRBV7-9, the J call TRBJ1-2; 10 bases map to TRBD1. The CDR3 extends over 16 amino acids. Germline trimming cut 3 bases from V and 3 bases from J; bases unmatched to any gene: 7. Looked up from germline, CDR1 is SEHNR and CDR2 is FQNEAQ (reference sequence). Looking up the rest from reference TRBV7-9 and TRBJ1-2 gives the full variable domain: DTGVSQNPRHKITKRGQNVTFRCDPISEHNRLYWYRQTLGQGPEFLTYFQNEAQLEKSRLLSDRFSAERPKGSFSTLEIQRTEQGDSAMYLCASSFLEGQGHYGYTFGSGTRLTVV.